Listed here are 21 T cell receptor beta chains from one sample, sequenced in a study of metastatic and nonmetastatic thyroid tumors. Patients were all untreated before their thyroid surgery. TCRdb reassembled clones from the PCR reads with MiXCR. The table has roughly 29,000 clones, 20% to 25% seen once; the top ten hold approximately 40%. Sequenced: blood. These receptors were obtained from a female donor with papillary thyroid cancer or a benign thyroid nodule (not recorded which). Some clones in this sample may be carry-over from other donors' samples.

Only a few counts were recorded for this clone. The genes are TRBV19 and TRBJ1-1; tentative D call: TRBD1 (6 bases). V was trimmed by 3 bases and J by 6 bases, leaving 11 bases between them. CDR1 and CDR2 (germline): LNHDA, SQIVND (reference sequence). The CDR3 totals 13 residues. CDR3 in amino acids: CASSITGKAEAFF. As DNA, the CDR3 is TGTGCCAGTAGTATCACAGGGAAGGCTGAAGCTTTCTTT.

This chain joins TRBV3-1 and TRBJ1-2, with 9 nucleotides matching TRBD1. Germline V gene data show CDR1 as LGHDT and CDR2 as YNNKEL (reference sequence). This CDR3 is built from 14 residues. V dropped 0 bases and J dropped 5; count of bases not matched to a gene: 1. The CDR3 loop is CASSQDGTGYGYTF. Written as DNA, the CDR3 is TGTGCCAGCAGCCAAGACGGGACAGGGTATGGCTACACCTTC.

Ten or more counts support this clone. This rearrangement joins TRBV6-6 to TRBJ2-1, with TRBD2 identical over 14 bases. Germline CDR1 and CDR2: MNHNY and SVGAGI (reference sequence). This CDR3 has 20 residues. After removal of 5 bases from V and 1 base from J, the junction contained 13 bases not matched to a gene. CDR3 DNA: TGTGCCAGCAGTCCTCGCCCGGGACTAGCGGGAGTGGGATCCTACAATGAGCAGTTCTTC. Translated: CASSPRPGLAGVGSYNEQFF.

This chain uses TRBV24-1 with TRBJ2-1; maybe TRBD2 (6 bases). There are 17 residues in the CDR3. In germline, CDR1 is KGHDR, CDR2 SFDVKD. Trimming cost V 5 bases and J 5 bases, with 21 bases left between them. CDR3 sequence reads: CATSGFSRTNGNNEQFF. CDR3 DNA sequence: TGTGCCACCAGTGGGTTTAGTAGGACTAACGGTAACAATGAGCAGTTCTTC.

The chain uses TRBV11-2 and TRBJ1-1; 9 nucleotides match TRBD1. This CDR3 is built from 16 residues. The ends lost 5 bases at V and 5 bases at J; junction bases unmatched: 12. Per germline, CDR1 SGHAT and CDR2 FQNNGV. The CDR3: CASSHRWDRANTEAFF. DNA of the CDR3: TGTGCCAGCAGCCATCGGTGGGACAGGGCGAATACTGAAGCTTTCTTT.

There are a few counts of this clone. V and J are TRBV19 and TRBJ2-1; 11 bases are a match to TRBD2. The CDR3 has 13 residues. Per germline, CDR1 LNHDA and CDR2 SQIVND (reference sequence). Losses at the gene ends were 5 bases for V and 9 bases for J; bases not matched to a gene: 3. Here the CDR3 reads CASSFGTSGEQFF. CDR3 coding DNA: TGTGCCAGTAGTTTCGGGACTAGCGGTGAGCAGTTCTTC.

This clone showed up many times. The rearrangement uses TRBV28 and TRBJ2-1, with 13 bases fitting TRBD2. Germline values: CDR1 MDHEN, CDR2 SYDVKM. CDR3 length: 16 amino acids. V dropped 5 bases and J dropped 7; count of bases not matched to a gene: 8. The CDR3 here is CASSPAGLAGVNEQFF. The CDR3 DNA is TGTGCCAGCAGTCCCGCTGGACTAGCGGGAGTAAATGAGCAGTTCTTC.

This clone was recorded many times. V and J are TRBV5-1 and TRBJ1-1, with D unclear. Germline V gene data show CDR1 as SGHRS and CDR2 as YFSETQ. With 0 bases removed from V and 0 bases from J, the gap between germline ends came to 6 bases. The CDR3 loop spans 14 amino acids. This chain's CDR3 is CASSLDGMNTEAFF. The CDR3 DNA reads as TGCGCCAGCAGCTTGGATGGGATGAACACTGAAGCTTTCTTT. The full variable domain, in which reference TRBV5-1 and TRBJ1-1 provide the parts outside the CDR3, is KAGVTQTPRYLIKTRGQQVTLSCSPISGHRSVSWYQQTPGQGLQFLFEYFSETQRNKGNFPGRFSGRQFSNSRSEMNVSTLELGDSALYLCASSLDGMNTEAFFGQGTRLTVV.

The chain has TRBV28 and TRBJ2-7; weak D call: TRBD1 (6 bases). V was pared by 6 bases and J by 5 bases, with 11 bases between. This CDR3 contains 12 residues. Germline CDR1 and CDR2: MDHEN and SYDVKM. CDR3 coding DNA: TGTGCCAGCAGCAGAACAGGGCACGAGCAGTACTTC. As protein: CASSRTGHEQYF. Complete variable domain (other parts from reference TRBV28 and TRBJ2-7): DVKVTQSSRYLVKRTGEKVFLECVQDMDHENMFWYRQDPGLGLRLIYFSYDVKMKEKGDIPEGYSVSREKKERFSLILESASTNQTSMYLCASSRTGHEQYFGPGTRLTVT.

This chain connects TRBV9 to TRBJ1-6; the D gene is possibly TRBD1 (5 bases). V was shortened by 0 bases and J by 13 bases, with 14 bases between the two germline ends. This CDR3 comprises 14 residues. CDR1 is SGDLS, CDR2 YYNGEE, per germline. The CDR3 DNA is TGTGCCAGCAGCGTAGAGGACACAGCATCGCCCCTCCACTTT. Encoded protein: CASSVEDTASPLHF.

This clone appeared many times. CDR3 in amino acids: CASSVFGEEANEQFF. CDR3 nucleotides: TGTGCCAGCAGCGTCTTTGGGGAGGAGGCGAATGAGCAGTTCTTC. The V call is TRBV9, the J call TRBJ2-1, with a weak D call TRBD2 (6 bases). Germline V lookup: CDR1 SGDLS, CDR2 YYNGEE. V lost 2 bases and J lost 7, with 16 bases in between. This CDR3 has 15 residues.

The chain carries TRBV11-2 and TRBJ2-2, with 9 bases lining up with TRBD2. Germline CDR1 reads SGHAT; CDR2 reads FQNNGV. Germline trimming cut 2 bases from V and 1 base from J; bases unmatched to any gene: 2. This CDR3 region has 16 residues. In nucleotides, the CDR3 is TGTGCCAGCAGCTTACTTAGCGGGAGGAACACCGGGGAGCTGTTTTTT. Translating it yields CASSLLSGRNTGELFF.

Worth noting for this clone: As the CDR3 is not closed by the conserved phenylalanine or tryptophan, this likely results from a read error. This chain links TRBV19 with TRBJ1-1; tentatively, D is TRBD1 (5 bases). The V gene's germline CDR1 is LNHDA and CDR2 SQIVND (reference sequence). The CDR3 has 16 residues. In nucleotides, the CDR3 is TGTACCAGTAGTAATCCCTCCGCTCAGGGTGTCACTGAAGCTTTCTCT. Protein sequence: CTSSNPSAQGVTEAFS.

This clone was counted at least ten times. This chain uses TRBV3-1 with TRBJ2-5; weak D call: TRBD1 (5 bases). The germline V and J ends were trimmed by 4 bases and 2 bases, with 14 bases remaining between them. The V gene's germline CDR1 is LGHDT and CDR2 YNNKEL (reference sequence). CDR3 length equals 15 residues. CDR3 sequence reads: CASSPLGRQQETQYF. CDR3 DNA sequence: TGTGCCAGCAGCCCATTAGGACGACAGCAAGAGACCCAGTACTTC.

In the case of this clone: The junction does not match germline at one end; this may be a read error. V and J are TRBV27 and TRBJ2-6, with D tentatively TRBD1 or TRBD2 (5 bases each). CDR3 size: 14 residues. Germline values: CDR1 MNHEY, CDR2 SMNVEV (reference sequence). The CDR3 region is CASRGGSGANVMTF. CDR3 DNA: TGTGCCAGCAGAGGAGGTTCTGGGGCCAACGTCATGACTTTC.

This clone was recorded at least ten times. The V call is TRBV20-1, the J call TRBJ1-5; 9 nucleotides match TRBD1. Losses at the gene ends were 3 bases for V and 7 bases for J; bases not matched to a gene: 7. The germline CDR1 and CDR2 sequences are DFQATT and SNEGSKA (reference sequence). This CDR3 has 14 amino acids. CDR3 sequence: CSASRTGERQPQHF. DNA for the CDR3: TGCAGTGCTAGCAGGACAGGGGAACGCCAGCCCCAGCATTTT.

This clone was recorded many times. J is TRBJ1-4 and V is TRBV12-3 or TRBV12-4, with no clear D. This CDR3 region has 14 residues. Trimming removed 6 bases at V and 10 bases at J, with 18 bases between. CDR3 sequence (DNA): TGTGCCAGCAGGAAGGGAGAATCAGAGGGAAAACTGTTTTTT. It specifies CASRKGESEGKLFF.

This chain uses TRBV7-9 with TRBJ1-1; D unclear. CDR3 length equals 13 residues. Trimming cost V 5 bases and J 1 base, with 8 bases left between them. Germline V gene data show CDR1 as SEHNR and CDR2 as FQNEAQ (reference sequence). The DNA for the CDR3 is TGTGCCAGCAGCCCCGACTCGAACACTGAAGCTTTCTTT. Protein product: CASSPDSNTEAFF.

This clone was found many times. V is TRBV2 and J is TRBJ2-1, with D maybe TRBD1 (5 bases). The germline V and J ends were trimmed by 5 bases and 0 bases, with 11 bases remaining between them. The CDR3 has 15 residues. Germline V gene lookup returns CDR1 SNHLY and CDR2 FYNNEI. The chain's CDR3 is CASSYLDSSYNEQFF. The CDR3 DNA reads as TGTGCCAGCAGTTACTTAGACAGCTCCTACAATGAGCAGTTCTTC.

This clone was seen ten or more times. This chain connects TRBV11-3 to TRBJ2-1; TRBD2 agrees at 8 bases. Germline V gene data show CDR1 as SGHNT and CDR2 as YENEEA. The V segment lost 3 bases and the J segment 8 bases; nucleotides outside the gene matches: 6. This CDR3 has 14 amino acids. CDR3 residues: CASSFSGTRDEQFF. DNA for the CDR3: TGTGCCAGCAGCTTTTCCGGGACTAGAGATGAGCAGTTCTTC.

This clone was observed a handful of times. V is TRBV24-1 and J is TRBJ2-2; D not certain. CDR3 length equals 14 residues. The V and J ends lost 3 bases and 6 bases respectively, with 10 bases between them. Germline CDR1 reads KGHDR; CDR2 reads SFDVKD. The CDR3 coding sequence is TGTGCCACCAGTGATCCAAGTACAGCCGGGGAGCTGTTTTTT. Its protein is CATSDPSTAGELFF.